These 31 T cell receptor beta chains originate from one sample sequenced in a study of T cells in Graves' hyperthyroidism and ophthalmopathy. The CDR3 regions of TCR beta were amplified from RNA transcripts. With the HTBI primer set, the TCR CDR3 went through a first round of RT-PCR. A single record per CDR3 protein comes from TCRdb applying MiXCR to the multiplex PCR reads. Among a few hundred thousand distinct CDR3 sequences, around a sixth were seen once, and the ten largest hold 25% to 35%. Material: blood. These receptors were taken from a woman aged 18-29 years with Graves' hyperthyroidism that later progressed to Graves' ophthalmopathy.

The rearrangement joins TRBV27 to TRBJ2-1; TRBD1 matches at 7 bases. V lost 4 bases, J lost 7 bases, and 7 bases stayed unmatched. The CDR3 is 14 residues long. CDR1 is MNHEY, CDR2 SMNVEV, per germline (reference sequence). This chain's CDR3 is CASSSRMGQNEQFF. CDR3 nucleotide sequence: TGTGCCAGCAGTTCGCGGATGGGACAGAATGAGCAGTTCTTC.

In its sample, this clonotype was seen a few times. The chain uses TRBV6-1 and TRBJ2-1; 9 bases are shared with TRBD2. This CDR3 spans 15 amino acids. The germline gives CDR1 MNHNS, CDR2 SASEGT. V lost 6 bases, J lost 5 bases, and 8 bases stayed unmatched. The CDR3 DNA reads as TGTGCCAGCAGAATAGCGGGAGCATGGGACAATGAGCAGTTCTTC. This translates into CASRIAGAWDNEQFF.

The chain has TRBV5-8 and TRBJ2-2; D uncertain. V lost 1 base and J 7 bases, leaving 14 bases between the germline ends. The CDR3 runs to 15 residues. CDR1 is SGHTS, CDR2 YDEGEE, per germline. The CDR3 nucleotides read TGTGCCAGCAGCTTGTTTCTAGGGTCAAGCGGGGAGCTGTTTTTT. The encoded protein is CASSLFLGSSGELFF.

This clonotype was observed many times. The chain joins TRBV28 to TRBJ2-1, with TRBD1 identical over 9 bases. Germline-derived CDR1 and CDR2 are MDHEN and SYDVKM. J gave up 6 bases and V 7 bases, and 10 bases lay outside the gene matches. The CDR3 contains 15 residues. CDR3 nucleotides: TGTGCCAGCACCAATCCCGGACAGGGGATCAATGAGCAGTTCTTC. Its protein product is CASTNPGQGINEQFF.

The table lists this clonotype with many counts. CDR3 nucleotides: TGTGCCTGGAGTGTATGGGGACAGGGGGCAAACGAGCAGTACTTC. Encoded protein: CAWSVWGQGANEQYF. This sequence joins TRBV30 and TRBJ2-7; 12 nucleotides match TRBD1. This CDR3 comprises 15 residues. Germline V gene lookup returns CDR1 GTSNPN and CDR2 SVGIG (reference sequence). V lost 0 bases, J lost 5 bases, and 5 bases stayed unmatched. The full variable domain, with the rest looked up from reference TRBV30 and TRBJ2-7, is SQTIHQWPATLVQPVGSPLSLECTVEGTSNPNLYWYRQAAGRGLQLLFYSVGIGQISSEVPQNLSASRPQDRQFILSSKKLLLSDSGFYLCAWSVWGQGANEQYFGPGTRLTVT.

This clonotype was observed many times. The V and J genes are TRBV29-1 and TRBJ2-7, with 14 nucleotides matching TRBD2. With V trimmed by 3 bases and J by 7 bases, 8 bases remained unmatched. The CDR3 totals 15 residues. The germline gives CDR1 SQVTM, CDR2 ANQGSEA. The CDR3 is CSVEGTSGRWGEQYF. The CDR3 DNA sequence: TGCAGCGTTGAGGGGACTAGCGGGAGATGGGGGGAGCAGTACTTC.

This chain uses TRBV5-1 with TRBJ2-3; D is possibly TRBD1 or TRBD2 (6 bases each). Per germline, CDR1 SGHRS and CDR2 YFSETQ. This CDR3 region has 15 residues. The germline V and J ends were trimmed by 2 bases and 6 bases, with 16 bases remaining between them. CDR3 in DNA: TGCGCCAGCAGCTTCGCACAGGGCAGCGGGGATACGCAGTATTTT. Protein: CASSFAQGSGDTQYF.

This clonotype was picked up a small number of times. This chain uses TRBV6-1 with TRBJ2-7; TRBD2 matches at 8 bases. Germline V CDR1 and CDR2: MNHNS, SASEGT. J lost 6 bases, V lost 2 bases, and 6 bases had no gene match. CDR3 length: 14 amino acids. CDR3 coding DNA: TGTGCCAGCAGTGAAATTCCCCGGGGGGGCGAGCAGTACTTC. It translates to CASSEIPRGGEQYF.

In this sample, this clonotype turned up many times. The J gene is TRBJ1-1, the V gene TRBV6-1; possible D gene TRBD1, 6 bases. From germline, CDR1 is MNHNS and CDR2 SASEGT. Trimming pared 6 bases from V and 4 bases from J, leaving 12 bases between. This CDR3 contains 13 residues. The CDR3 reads CASSPGGATEAFF. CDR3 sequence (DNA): TGTGCCAGCAGCCCCGGGGGGGCCACTGAAGCTTTCTTT.

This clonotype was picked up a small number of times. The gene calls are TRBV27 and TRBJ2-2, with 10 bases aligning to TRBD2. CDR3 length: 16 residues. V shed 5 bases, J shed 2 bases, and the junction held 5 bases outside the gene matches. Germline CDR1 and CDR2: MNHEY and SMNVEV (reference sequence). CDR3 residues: CASSQLAGSNTGELFF. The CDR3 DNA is TGTGCCAGCAGTCAACTAGCGGGAAGCAACACCGGGGAGCTGTTTTTT.

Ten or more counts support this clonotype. In nucleotides, the CDR3 is TGTGCCAGCCGTAAGGGGCATGGCTACACCTTC. Translating it yields CASRKGHGYTF. The chain uses TRBV28 and TRBJ1-2; TRBD1 is a possible D gene (5 bases). V was trimmed by 8 bases and J by 6 bases, leaving 10 bases between them. The V gene's germline CDR1 is MDHEN and CDR2 SYDVKM. The CDR3 length is 11 residues.

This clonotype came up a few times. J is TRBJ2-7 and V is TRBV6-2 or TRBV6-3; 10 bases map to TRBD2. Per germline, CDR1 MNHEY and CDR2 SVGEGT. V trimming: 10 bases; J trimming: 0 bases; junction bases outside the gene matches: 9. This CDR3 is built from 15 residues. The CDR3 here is CATQKREGPSYEQYF. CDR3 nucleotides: TGTGCCACCCAGAAGCGGGAGGGCCCCTCCTACGAGCAGTACTTC.

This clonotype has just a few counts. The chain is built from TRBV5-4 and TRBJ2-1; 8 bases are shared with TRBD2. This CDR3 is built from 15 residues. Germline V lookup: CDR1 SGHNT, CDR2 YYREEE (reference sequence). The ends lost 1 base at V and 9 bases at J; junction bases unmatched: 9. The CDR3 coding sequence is TGTGCCAGCAGCTTGTTTAGCGGGATCCCCACTGAGCAGTTCTTC. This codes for CASSLFSGIPTEQFF.

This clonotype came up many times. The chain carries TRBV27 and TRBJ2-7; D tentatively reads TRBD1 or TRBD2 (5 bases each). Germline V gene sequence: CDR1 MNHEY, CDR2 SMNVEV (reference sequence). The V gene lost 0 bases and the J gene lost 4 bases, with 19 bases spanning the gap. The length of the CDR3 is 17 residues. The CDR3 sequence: CASSLSALTRGAYEQYF. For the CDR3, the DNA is TGTGCCAGCAGTTTATCGGCCTTAACGAGGGGCGCGTACGAGCAGTACTTC.

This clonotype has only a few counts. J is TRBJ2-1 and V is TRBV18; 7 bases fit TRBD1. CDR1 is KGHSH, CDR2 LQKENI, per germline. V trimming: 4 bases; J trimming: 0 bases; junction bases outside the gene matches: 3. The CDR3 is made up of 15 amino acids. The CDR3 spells CASSQGAASYNEQFF. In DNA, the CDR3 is TGTGCCAGCTCACAGGGGGCGGCCTCCTACAATGAGCAGTTCTTC. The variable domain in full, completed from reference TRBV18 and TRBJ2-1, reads NAGVMQNPRHLVRRRGQEARLRCSPMKGHSHVYWYRQLPEEGLKFMVYLQKENIIDESGMPKERFSAEFPKEGPSILRIQQVVRGDSAAYFCASSQGAASYNEQFFGPGTRLTVL.

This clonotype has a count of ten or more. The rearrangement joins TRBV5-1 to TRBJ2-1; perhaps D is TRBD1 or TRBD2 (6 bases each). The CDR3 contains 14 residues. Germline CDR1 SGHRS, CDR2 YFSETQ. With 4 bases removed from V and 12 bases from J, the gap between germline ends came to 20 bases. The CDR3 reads CASSPQQGGHRQFF. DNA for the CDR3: TGCGCCAGCAGCCCTCAACAGGGAGGCCATCGGCAGTTCTTC.

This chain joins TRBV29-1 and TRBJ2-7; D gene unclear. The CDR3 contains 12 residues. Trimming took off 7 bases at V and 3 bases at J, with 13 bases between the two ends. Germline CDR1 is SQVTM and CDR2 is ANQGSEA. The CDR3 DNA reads TGCAGCGGAAAAGACATTTTCTACGAGCAGTACTTC. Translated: CSGKDIFYEQYF.

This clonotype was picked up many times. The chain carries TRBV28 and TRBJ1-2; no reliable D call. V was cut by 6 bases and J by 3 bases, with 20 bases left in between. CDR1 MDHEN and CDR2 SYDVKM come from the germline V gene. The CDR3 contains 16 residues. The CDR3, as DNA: TGTGCCAGCAGCCCCCCGGGCCGGGGTCGAGACTATGGCTACACCTTC. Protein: CASSPPGRGRDYGYTF.

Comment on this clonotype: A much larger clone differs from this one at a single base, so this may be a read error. The CDR3 region is CASSQDGRAFSYNKQFF. The CDR3 DNA reads as TGTGCCAGCAGCCAAGATGGCAGGGCGTTTTCCTACAATAAGCAGTTCTTC. This chain joins TRBV3-1 and TRBJ2-1; D possibly corresponds to TRBD1 (5 bases). The germline V gene has CDR1 LGHDT and CDR2 YNNKEL (reference sequence). The CDR3 runs to 17 residues.

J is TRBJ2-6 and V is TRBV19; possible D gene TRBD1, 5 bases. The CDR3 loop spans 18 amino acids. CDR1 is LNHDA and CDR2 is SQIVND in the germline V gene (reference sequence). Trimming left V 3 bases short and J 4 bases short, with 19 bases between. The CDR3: CASSIGAGNELGANVLTF. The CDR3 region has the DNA TGTGCCAGTAGTATCGGCGCAGGGAATGAATTAGGGGCCAACGTCCTGACTTTC. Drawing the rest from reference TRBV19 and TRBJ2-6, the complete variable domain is DGGITQSPKYLFRKEGQNVTLSCEQNLNHDAMYWYRQDPGQGLRLIYYSQIVNDFQKGDIAEGYSVSREKKESFPLTVTSAQKNPTAFYLCASSIGAGNELGANVLTFGAGSRLTVL.

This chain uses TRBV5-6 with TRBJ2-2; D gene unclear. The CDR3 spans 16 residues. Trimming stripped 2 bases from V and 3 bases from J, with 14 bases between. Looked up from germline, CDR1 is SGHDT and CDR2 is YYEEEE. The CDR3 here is CASSFYRPRDTGELFF. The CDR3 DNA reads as TGTGCCAGCAGCTTTTATCGGCCTAGGGACACCGGGGAGCTGTTTTTT.

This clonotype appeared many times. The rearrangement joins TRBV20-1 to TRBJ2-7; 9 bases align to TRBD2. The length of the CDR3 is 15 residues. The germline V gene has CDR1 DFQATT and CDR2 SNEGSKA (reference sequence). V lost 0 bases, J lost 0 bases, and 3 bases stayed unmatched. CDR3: CSARELAGLSYEQYF. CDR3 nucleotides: TGCAGTGCTAGAGAACTAGCGGGTCTCTCCTACGAGCAGTACTTC.

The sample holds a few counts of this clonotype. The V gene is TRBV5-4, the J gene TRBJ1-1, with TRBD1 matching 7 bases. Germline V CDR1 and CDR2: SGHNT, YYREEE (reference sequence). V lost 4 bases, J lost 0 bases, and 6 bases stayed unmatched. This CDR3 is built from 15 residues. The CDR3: CASSRRQGMNTEAFF. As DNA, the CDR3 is TGTGCCAGCAGCCGGCGACAGGGAATGAACACTGAAGCTTTCTTT.

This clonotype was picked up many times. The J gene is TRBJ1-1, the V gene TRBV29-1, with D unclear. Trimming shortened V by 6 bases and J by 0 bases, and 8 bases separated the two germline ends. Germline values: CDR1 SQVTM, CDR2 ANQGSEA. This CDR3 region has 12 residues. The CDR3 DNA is TGCAGCGTGAGTCCCATGAACACTGAAGCTTTCTTT. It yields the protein CSVSPMNTEAFF.

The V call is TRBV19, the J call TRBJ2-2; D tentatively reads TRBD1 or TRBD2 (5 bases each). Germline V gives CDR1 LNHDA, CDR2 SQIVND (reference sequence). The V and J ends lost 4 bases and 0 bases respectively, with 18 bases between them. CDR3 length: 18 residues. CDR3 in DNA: TGTGCCAGTAGTACAGTTCCGGGACGAAACGCGAACACCGGGGAGCTGTTTTTT. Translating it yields CASSTVPGRNANTGELFF. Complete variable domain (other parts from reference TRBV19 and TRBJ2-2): DGGITQSPKYLFRKEGQNVTLSCEQNLNHDAMYWYRQDPGQGLRLIYYSQIVNDFQKGDIAEGYSVSREKKESFPLTVTSAQKNPTAFYLCASSTVPGRNANTGELFFGEGSRLTVL.

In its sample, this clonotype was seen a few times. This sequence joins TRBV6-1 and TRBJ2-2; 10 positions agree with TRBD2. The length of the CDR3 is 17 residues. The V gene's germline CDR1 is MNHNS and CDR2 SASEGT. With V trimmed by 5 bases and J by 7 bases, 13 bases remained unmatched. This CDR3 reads CASSSLSGRALGGELFF. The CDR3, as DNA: TGTGCCAGCAGTTCCCTGAGCGGGAGGGCCCTCGGCGGGGAGCTGTTTTTT.

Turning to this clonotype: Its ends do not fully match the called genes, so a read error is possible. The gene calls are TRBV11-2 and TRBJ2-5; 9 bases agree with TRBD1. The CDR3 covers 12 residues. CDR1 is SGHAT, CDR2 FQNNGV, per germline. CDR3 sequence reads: CASSSVRGTGHF. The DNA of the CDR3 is TGTGCCAGCAGCTCTGTTCGCGGGACAGGGCACTTC.

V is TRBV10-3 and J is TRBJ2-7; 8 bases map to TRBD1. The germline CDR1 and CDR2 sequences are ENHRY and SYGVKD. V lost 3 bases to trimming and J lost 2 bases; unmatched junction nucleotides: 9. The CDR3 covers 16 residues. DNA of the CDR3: TGTGCCATCAGTGACCCGGTGGGACAGGAAACCTACGAGCAGTACTTC. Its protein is CAISDPVGQETYEQYF.

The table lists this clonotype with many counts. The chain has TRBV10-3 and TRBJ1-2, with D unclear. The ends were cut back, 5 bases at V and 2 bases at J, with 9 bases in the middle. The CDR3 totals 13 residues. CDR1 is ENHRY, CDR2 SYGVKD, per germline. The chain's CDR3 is CAISPDGNYGYTF. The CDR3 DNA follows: TGTGCCATCAGTCCGGACGGGAACTATGGCTACACCTTC.

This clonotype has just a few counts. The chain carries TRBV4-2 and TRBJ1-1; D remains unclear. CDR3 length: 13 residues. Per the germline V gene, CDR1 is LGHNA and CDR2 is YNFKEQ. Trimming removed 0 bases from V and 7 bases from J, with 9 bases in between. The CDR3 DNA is TGTGCCAGCAGCCAAGATAAAGGCGGTGAAGCTTTCTTT. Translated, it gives CASSQDKGGEAFF.

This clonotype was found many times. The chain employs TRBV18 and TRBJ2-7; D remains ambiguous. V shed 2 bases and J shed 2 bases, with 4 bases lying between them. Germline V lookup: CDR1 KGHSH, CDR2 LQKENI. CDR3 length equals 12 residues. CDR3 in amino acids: CASSPTPYEQYF. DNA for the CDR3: TGTGCCAGCTCACCAACTCCCTACGAGCAGTACTTC.